The 30 T cell receptor beta chains in this list originate from one sample, sequenced in a study of CD8+CD57+ T cells in acquired aplastic anemia. CDR3 and TCR beta VDJ profiling relied on genomic DNA as the template. MiXCR, applied by TCRdb to the reads, yields one record per CDR3 protein. The sample lists 400,000 to 450,000 distinct CDR3 sequences; about two thirds were seen once. Input material: sorted CD4+, CD8+, or CD8+CD57+ T cells (not recorded which) from PBMCs. These receptors all stem from a human donor in good health, serving as a control.

The V gene is TRBV7-3, the J gene TRBJ1-1; D is unresolved. CDR1 and CDR2 from the germline V gene are SGHTA and FQGTGA. The CDR3 runs to 15 residues. Between the trimmed V and J ends, which lost 6 bases and 13 bases, there was a span of 27 bases. DNA of the CDR3: TGTGCCAGCAGTCTAGCCCTACTAGGTTCGCCTGAATTTTTCTTT. Protein: CASSLALLGSPEFFF. The entire variable domain, with the rest obtained from reference TRBV7-3 and TRBJ1-1, is as follows: GAGVSQTPSNKVTEKGKYVELRCDPISGHTALYWYRQSLGQGPEFLIYFQGTGAADDSGLPNDRFFAVRPEGSVSTLKIQRTERGDSAVYLCASSLALLGSPEFFFGQGTRLTVV.

This clonotype has at least ten counts. This chain's CDR3 is CASSESRVTGELFF. For the CDR3, the DNA is TGTGCCAGCAGCGAATCGAGGGTGACCGGGGAGCTGTTTTTT. The gene calls are TRBV11-2 and TRBJ2-2, with D possibly TRBD2 on 5 matching bases. This CDR3 region has 14 residues. In germline, CDR1 is SGHAT, CDR2 FQNNGV. V lost 5 bases to trimming and J lost 5 bases, with 12 bases between them.

This clonotype was seen only once. The junction differs from germline at one of its ends, possibly a read error. V and J are TRBV7-6 and TRBJ2-1; 8 nucleotides match TRBD2. Germline V gives CDR1 SGHVS, CDR2 FNYEAQ. The CDR3 covers 15 residues. The CDR3 spells CASSLERLAPNEQFF. The CDR3 DNA reads as TGCGCCAGCAGCTTAGAGCGACTAGCGCCCAATGAGCAGTTCTTC.

V and J are TRBV5-1 and TRBJ1-5; a possible D gene is TRBD1 (5 bases). V was clipped by 2 bases and J by 8 bases, with 14 bases between them. The length of the CDR3 is 14 residues. The germline gives CDR1 SGHRS, CDR2 YFSETQ. The CDR3 bases are TGCGCCAGCAGCTTCGCCGGAGGGGAAGAGCCCCAGCATTTT. It translates to CASSFAGGEEPQHF.

The chain carries TRBV20-1 and TRBJ2-3, with TRBD2 identical over 8 bases. The CDR3 is 17 residues long. In germline, CDR1 is DFQATT, CDR2 SNEGSKA (reference sequence). Here the CDR3 reads CSAGDPRGGGPADTQYF. DNA of the CDR3: TGCAGCGCTGGAGACCCCCGGGGGGGGGGGCCAGCAGATACGCAGTATTTT.

As concerns this clonotype: One end of the junction is discordant with germline, which a read error may explain. The chain uses TRBV7-9 and TRBJ1-2; D is unresolved. The CDR3 loop spans 14 amino acids. The germline V gene has CDR1 SEHNR and CDR2 FQNEAQ (reference sequence). CDR3 bases: TGTGCCAGCAGCATAGAGAGGTGGAACACTGAAGCTTTCTTC. Translated: CASSIERWNTEAFF.

In this sample, this clonotype turned up once. A clone one base away is much larger, so this may be a read error. The CDR3 ends on some other residue instead of the conserved phenylalanine or tryptophan, so this is likely a read error. J is TRBJ1-1 and V is TRBV5-1, with TRBD1 matching 8 bases. The trim removed 4 bases at V and 0 bases at J, leaving 14 bases unmatched. The germline V gene encodes CDR1 SGHRS and CDR2 YFSETQ. The CDR3 is made up of 18 amino acids. In nucleotides, the CDR3 is TGCGCCAGCAGCAGATTCGGGACAGGAAGGAACATGAACACTGAAGCTTTCTAT. Amino acid sequence: CASSRFGTGRNMNTEAFY.

This chain connects TRBV6-1 to TRBJ1-5, with D uncertain. Looked up from germline, CDR1 is MNHNS and CDR2 is SASEGT. Trimming took off 7 bases at V and 6 bases at J, with 13 bases between the two ends. CDR3 size: 13 residues. The CDR3 DNA is TGTGCCAGCATCTCTTCAGACATTCAGCCCCAGCATTTT. It codes for CASISSDIQPQHF.

The V and J genes are TRBV7-6 and TRBJ2-2; no clear D gene. The V end lost 7 bases, the J end lost 2 bases, and 11 bases lay between the germline ends. Germline CDR1 SGHVS, CDR2 FNYEAQ. The CDR3 covers 14 residues. Here the CDR3 DNA reads TGTGCCAGCACCCCCGGTGTAAACACCGGGGAGCTGTTTTTT. It codes for CASTPGVNTGELFF.

As concerns this clonotype: One end of the junction is discordant with germline, which a read error may explain. The J gene is TRBJ2-2, the V gene TRBV29-1; 9 bases agree with TRBD1. The CDR3 totals 14 residues. Germline values: CDR1 SQVTM, CDR2 ANQGSEA. CDR3 bases: TGCAGCGTTCTGCGGACAGGGGCCACCGAGGAGCTGTTTTTT. This encodes CSVLRTGATEELFF.

This clonotype was seen a single time. This rearrangement joins TRBV25-1 to TRBJ2-7, with D perhaps matching TRBD1 (5 bases). The CDR3 sequence is 15 residues long. V was clipped by 4 bases and J by 6 bases, with 19 bases between them. Per germline, CDR1 MGHDK and CDR2 SYGVNS. CDR3 DNA: TGTGCCAGCAGTGGATCCCAACAAGGTCAGGGCGAGCAGTACTTC. Its protein product is CASSGSQQGQGEQYF.

This clonotype was counted a single time. The V gene is TRBV7-2, the J gene TRBJ2-2; D is ambiguous. Trimming shortened V by 5 bases and J by 4 bases, and 11 bases separated the two germline ends. From germline, CDR1 is SGHTA and CDR2 FQGNSA. CDR3 length equals 14 residues. CDR3 coding DNA: TGTGCCAGCAGCGCGAGTAGGTTCACCGGGGAGCTGTTTTTT. Its protein product is CASSASRFTGELFF.

With regard to this clonotype: Since no conserved phenylalanine or tryptophan closes the CDR3, a read error is the likely cause. No DNA is shown, since the ends of the CDR3 on it are uncertain; the CDR3 is the one TCRdb lists. This chain uses TRBV19 with TRBJ1-1; the D call of TRBD1 is as the table states it, not checked on the DNA. From its first to its last residue, the CDR3 has 14 amino acids. Germline V gene lookup returns CDR1 LNHDA and CDR2 SQIVND (reference sequence). The CDR3 loop is CASTPGDTGTETII.

The chain combines TRBV19 with TRBJ1-1; D is uncertain. Germline CDR1 and CDR2: LNHDA and SQIVND (reference sequence). The V end was cut by 2 bases, the J end by 0 bases, with 4 bases between. The CDR3 consists of 13 residues. The CDR3 sequence: CASSIIMNTEAFF. For the CDR3, the DNA is TGTGCCAGTAGTATAATTATGAACACTGAAGCTTTCTTT.

CDR3 sequence: CSVGETGAWETQYF. The CDR3 DNA is TGCAGCGTTGGGGAGACGGGGGCGTGGGAGACCCAGTACTTC. The chain combines TRBV20-1 with TRBJ2-5; D is possibly TRBD1 or TRBD2 (6 bases each). Germline V gives CDR1 DFQATT, CDR2 SNEGSKA (reference sequence). CDR3 length equals 14 residues.

This clonotype was seen ten or more times. The V call is TRBV24-1, the J call TRBJ2-3; 9 nucleotides agree with TRBD1. V shed 0 bases, J shed 5 bases, and the junction held 2 bases outside the gene matches. This CDR3 region has 15 residues. Per the germline V gene, CDR1 is KGHDR and CDR2 is SFDVKD. The CDR3 reads CATSDLGQGLDTQYF. The CDR3 DNA sequence: TGTGCCACCAGTGATTTGGGACAGGGGTTAGATACGCAGTATTTT.

This clonotype was counted only a few times. The chain joins TRBV10-3 to TRBJ1-2; a possible D gene is TRBD1 (5 bases). The CDR3 sequence is 13 residues long. Per germline, CDR1 ENHRY and CDR2 SYGVKD. The V gene lost 6 bases and the J gene lost 6 bases, with 14 bases spanning the gap. Here the CDR3 reads CAISPQAGNGYTF. CDR3 nucleotide sequence: TGTGCCATCAGCCCGCAGGCAGGGAATGGCTACACCTTC.

The chain employs TRBV12-3 or TRBV12-4 and TRBJ2-1; D remains ambiguous. The germline V and J ends were trimmed by 6 bases and 2 bases, with 14 bases remaining between them. There are 15 residues in the CDR3. The CDR3 DNA reads TGTGCCAGCAGCCTATGGGTGGATACCTACAATGAGCAGTTCTTC. It yields the protein CASSLWVDTYNEQFF.

The rearrangement links TRBV15 to TRBJ2-3; the D gene is possibly TRBD1 (6 bases). With the DNA end fitting TRBJ2-1 better, the J assignment may be wrong. The CDR3 loop spans 15 amino acids. Germline V lookup: CDR1 LNHNV, CDR2 YYDKDF (reference sequence). CDR3 loop: CATSRRNRVTDEQFF. The CDR3 nucleotides read TGTGCCACCAGCAGAAGGAACAGGGTCACAGATGAGCAGTTCTTC.

This clonotype has just a few counts. This may stem from a read error, because a much larger clone lies one nucleotide away. The V call is TRBV10-3, the J call TRBJ1-1, with 7 positions matching TRBD1. The CDR3 contains 13 residues. Germline assignment: CDR1 ENHRY and CDR2 SYGVKD. The CDR3 spells CASSDLAGGPALF. CDR3 in DNA: TGTGCCAGCAGTGACCTAGCAGGGGGACCAGCTCTCTTT.

This clonotype was found a few times. This rearrangement joins TRBV27 to TRBJ1-3; D is unclear. From germline, CDR1 is MNHEY and CDR2 SMNVEV (reference sequence). The CDR3 runs to 18 residues. V dropped 6 bases and J dropped 0 bases, with 21 bases sitting between them. CDR3 protein: CASRPGRGPFSSGNTIYF. Here the CDR3 DNA reads TGTGCCAGCAGGCCGGGTCGAGGCCCTTTTAGCTCTGGAAACACCATATATTTT.

About this clonotype itself: At one of its ends the junction is not consistent with the germline gene, which may arise from a read error. The V call is TRBV2, the J call TRBJ1-5, with unresolved D. Germline CDR1 is SNHLY and CDR2 is FYNNEI. This CDR3 region has 15 residues. This CDR3 is CASSSGFHGNQSQHF. The CDR3 DNA is TGTGCCAGCAGCTCCGGATTTCACGGCAATCAGTCCCAGCATTTT.

V gene TRBV7-8 combines with J gene TRBJ2-3, with D possibly TRBD2 on 5 matching bases. Germline lookup yields CDR1 SGHVS and CDR2 FQNEAQ. The CDR3 totals 15 residues. V was clipped by 2 bases and J by 15 bases, with 24 bases between them. CDR3 region: CASSLPGDYYEQYYF. As DNA, the CDR3 is TGTGCCAGCAGCTTACCCGGAGACTATTACGAGCAGTACTATTTT.

A word on this clonotype: The conserved closing phenylalanine or tryptophan is absent in this CDR3, likely reflecting a read error. Because the CDR3's place on the DNA is in doubt, the DNA is left out and the CDR3 is given as listed by TCRdb. This rearrangement joins TRBV7-2 to TRBJ2-7. The CDR3 sequence runs 13 residues, both termini included. CDR1 and CDR2 from the germline V gene are SGHTA and FQGNSA. CDR3: CASSFWARTGEYL.

The rearrangement joins TRBV4-2 to TRBJ2-1; 16 nucleotides align to TRBD2. Germline CDR1 and CDR2: LGHNA and YNFKEQ. The CDR3 covers 16 residues. Trimming cost V 4 bases and J 9 bases; bases outside gene matches: 6. CDR3 residues: CASSPTGLAGGAEQFF. The CDR3 nucleotides read TGTGCCAGCAGCCCAACGGGACTAGCGGGGGGGGCTGAGCAGTTCTTC.

This sequence joins TRBV7-3 and TRBJ2-7; TRBD2 matches 9 bases. The trim removed 2 bases at V and 7 bases at J, leaving 9 bases unmatched. The CDR3 is 15 amino acids. Per germline, CDR1 SGHTA and CDR2 FQGTGA. In DNA, the CDR3 is TGTGCCAGCAGCTTAGCGGGAGGGCCGGTTGGGGAGCAGTACTTC. Translation gives CASSLAGGPVGEQYF. Looking up the rest from reference TRBV7-3 and TRBJ2-7 gives the full variable domain: GAGVSQTPSNKVTEKGKYVELRCDPISGHTALYWYRQSLGQGPEFLIYFQGTGAADDSGLPNDRFFAVRPEGSVSTLKIQRTERGDSAVYLCASSLAGGPVGEQYFGPGTRLTVT.

A note on this clonotype: At one end the junction does not follow the germline gene, possibly because of a read error. V usage is TRBV7-9 and J usage is TRBJ2-5; D possibly corresponds to TRBD2 (5 bases). The CDR3 spans 14 residues. In germline, CDR1 is SEHNR, CDR2 FQNEAQ (reference sequence). The CDR3 protein is CACERALTVWLHLF. As DNA, the CDR3 is TGTGCCTGCGAGAGGGCGCTGACGGTATGGCTACACCTCTTC.

This clonotype was recorded once. The gene calls are TRBV11-2 and TRBJ1-1; D call uncertain. V was cut by 3 bases and J by 5 bases, with 13 bases left in between. This CDR3 contains 14 residues. Looked up from germline, CDR1 is SGHAT and CDR2 is FQNNGV. The CDR3 is CASSLEVAATEAFF. For the CDR3, the DNA is TGTGCCAGCAGCTTGGAGGTGGCAGCGACTGAAGCTTTCTTT.

On this clonotype: This is likely a read error, given that the CDR3 carries no conserved phenylalanine or tryptophan at its end. Because the CDR3's place on the DNA is in doubt, the DNA is left out and the CDR3 is given as listed by TCRdb. The chain joins TRBV7-9 to TRBJ1-2. The CDR3 spans 13 residues, counting both ends. Germline V CDR1 and CDR2: SEHNR, FQNEAQ (reference sequence). The chain's CDR3 is CASSSATQPQHTV.

This chain uses TRBV7-2 with TRBJ1-1; weak D call: TRBD1 (6 bases). In germline, CDR1 is SGHTA, CDR2 FQGNSA. The CDR3 contains 15 residues. The V end was cut by 1 base, the J end by 5 bases, with 14 bases between. Here the CDR3 reads CASSLEAGGLTEAFF. DNA of the CDR3: TGTGCCAGCAGCTTAGAGGCCGGGGGGCTAACTGAAGCTTTCTTT.